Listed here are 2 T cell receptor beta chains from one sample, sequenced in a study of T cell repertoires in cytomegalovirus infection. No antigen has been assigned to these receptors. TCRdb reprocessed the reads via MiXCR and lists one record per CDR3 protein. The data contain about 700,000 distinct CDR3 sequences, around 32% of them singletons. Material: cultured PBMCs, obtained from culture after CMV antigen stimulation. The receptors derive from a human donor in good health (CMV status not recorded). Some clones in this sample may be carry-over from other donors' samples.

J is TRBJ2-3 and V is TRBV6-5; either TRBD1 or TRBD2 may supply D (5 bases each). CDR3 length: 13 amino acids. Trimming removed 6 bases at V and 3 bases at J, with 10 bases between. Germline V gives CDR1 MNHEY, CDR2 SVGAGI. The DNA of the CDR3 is TGTGCCAGCAGGGGGCCGGGAACAGATACGCAGTATTTT. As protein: CASRGPGTDTQYF.

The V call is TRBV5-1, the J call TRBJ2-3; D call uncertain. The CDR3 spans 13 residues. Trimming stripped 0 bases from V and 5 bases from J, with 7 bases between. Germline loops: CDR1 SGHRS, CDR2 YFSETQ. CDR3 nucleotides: TGCGCCAGCAGCTTGGAGTACGGAGATACGCAGTATTTT. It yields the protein CASSLEYGDTQYF.